Below, 21 T cell receptor beta chains from the same sample are listed, as sequenced in a study of a mutant IDH1 vaccine in newly diagnosed glioma. Their target antigens are unknown. Time point indicated: week 47, end of study. Vaccinated patients received 300 ug of mutant IDH1 20-mer peptide per dose, with topical imiquimod. Sequencing used immunoSEQ multiplex PCR; TCRdb keeps in-frame clones, though not all of them. The sample holds 75,000 to 95,000 clones; roughly 86% are singletons and the top ten take approximately 0.8%. Source: PBMCs, taken from a glioma patient whose treatment included an IDH1 peptide vaccine. Receptors were obtained from a woman between 50 and 59 years old with glioma.

The gene calls are TRBV2 and TRBJ2-7, with TRBD1 matching over 7 bases. Germline CDR1 SNHLY, CDR2 FYNNEI. The CDR3 totals 16 residues. V was clipped by 10 bases and J by 7 bases; unmatched bases: 22. DNA of the CDR3: TGTGCCATCGGCGAGGGGGCGGATCCCTCAACGGGAGAGCAGTACTTC. It specifies CAIGEGADPSTGEQYF. The whole variable domain, remainder taken from reference TRBV2 and TRBJ2-7, is EPEVTQTPSHQVTQMGQEVILRCVPISNHLYFYWYRQILGQKVEFLVSFYNNEISEKSEIFDDQFSVERPDGSNFTLKIRSTKLEDSAMYFCAIGEGADPSTGEQYFGPGTRLTVT.

This rearrangement joins TRBV14 to TRBJ2-1; 7 bases map to TRBD2. This CDR3 is built from 17 residues. The V and J ends lost 0 bases and 4 bases, in that order; junction bases with no gene match: 9. Germline V gene sequence: CDR1 SGHDN, CDR2 FVKESK. The chain's CDR3 is CASSQELGLSPYNEQFF. The CDR3, as DNA: TGTGCCAGCAGCCAAGAATTGGGACTATCGCCATACAATGAGCAGTTCTTC.

Concerning this clone: Its ends do not fully match the called genes, so a read error is possible. The chain is built from TRBV18 and TRBJ2-6, with a tentative D call TRBD1 (6 bases). The CDR3 sequence is 17 residues long. Germline loops: CDR1 KGHSH, CDR2 LQKENI. The CDR3 loop reads CASAPGQYPSGANVLTF. The CDR3 bases are TGTGCCAGCGCACCGGGACAATATCCCTCTGGGGCCAACGTCCTGACTTTC. Together with reference TRBV18 and TRBJ2-6, the CDR3 gives the full variable domain: NAGVMQNPRHLVRRRGQEARLRCSPMKGHSHVYWYRQLPEEGLKFMVYLQKENIIDESGMPKERFSAEFPKEGPSILRIQQVVRGDSAAYFCASAPGQYPSGANVLTFGAGSRLTVL.

This clone has only one observation. The gene calls are TRBV7-9 and TRBJ1-5, with D uncertain. The CDR3 runs to 14 residues. V dropped 2 bases and J dropped 2 bases, with 7 bases sitting between them. Germline V lookup: CDR1 SEHNR, CDR2 FQNEAQ (reference sequence). The CDR3 reads CASSLNSGNQPQHF. The CDR3 bases are TGTGCCAGCAGCTTAAACAGCGGCAATCAGCCCCAGCATTTT. The whole variable domain, filled in from reference TRBV7-9 and TRBJ1-5, reads DTGVSQNPRHKITKRGQNVTFRCDPISEHNRLYWYRQTLGQGPEFLTYFQNEAQLEKSRLLSDRFSAERPKGSFSTLEIQRTEQGDSAMYLCASSLNSGNQPQHFGDGTRLSIL.

This chain's CDR3 is CASAGSSYNSPLHF. The CDR3 DNA reads TGTGCCAGTGCAGGGAGCTCCTATAATTCACCCCTCCACTTT. J is TRBJ1-6 and V is TRBV19; D possibly corresponds to TRBD1 (5 bases). V lost 8 bases and J lost 0, with 8 bases in between. This CDR3 has 14 residues. In germline, CDR1 is LNHDA, CDR2 SQIVND (reference sequence). Full variable domain (missing parts from reference TRBV19 and TRBJ1-6): DGGITQSPKYLFRKEGQNVTLSCEQNLNHDAMYWYRQDPGQGLRLIYYSQIVNDFQKGDIAEGYSVSREKKESFPLTVTSAQKNPTAFYLCASAGSSYNSPLHFGNGTRLTVT.

The chain couples TRBV7-9 to TRBJ2-7; 8 bases are shared with TRBD1. Germline loops: CDR1 SEHNR, CDR2 FQNEAQ (reference sequence). The V segment lost 4 bases and the J segment 6 bases; nucleotides outside the gene matches: 2. The CDR3 totals 12 residues. The CDR3 reads CASSWTGLEQYF. For the CDR3, the DNA is TGTGCCAGCAGCTGGACAGGGCTCGAGCAGTACTTC.

The table lists this clone with many counts. The rearrangement joins TRBV5-1 to TRBJ1-2, with D possibly TRBD1 on 6 matching bases. The germline gives CDR1 SGHRS, CDR2 YFSETQ. This CDR3 has 15 residues. Trimming stripped 4 bases from V and 2 bases from J, with 15 bases between. The CDR3 DNA sequence: TGCGCCAGCAGCAGTAACAGGGAGGGGAACTATGGCTACACCTTC. Protein: CASSSNREGNYGYTF.

The V gene is TRBV18, the J gene TRBJ2-5; D possibly corresponds to TRBD1 (5 bases). Trimming pared 2 bases from V and 1 base from J, leaving 11 bases between. This CDR3 region has 15 residues. The germline gives CDR1 KGHSH, CDR2 LQKENI. The DNA of the CDR3 is TGTGCCAGCTCACCATTCGACAGCGTCCAAGAGACCCAGTACTTC. Amino acids: CASSPFDSVQETQYF.

The V and J genes are TRBV6-6 and TRBJ2-1; 8 bases agree with TRBD2. The CDR3 loop spans 16 amino acids. V lost 6 bases, J lost 6 bases, and 13 bases stayed unmatched. Germline V gene data show CDR1 as MNHNY and CDR2 as SVGAGI (reference sequence). The CDR3 nucleotides read TGTGCCAGCAGGCCTCGCGGGAGGCCCCCCCCCAATGAGCAGTTCTTC. Its translation is CASRPRGRPPPNEQFF.

The rearrangement joins TRBV11-2 to TRBJ2-1, with D perhaps TRBD2 (7 bases). Germline CDR1 is SGHAT and CDR2 is FQNNGV. The CDR3 totals 13 residues. V lost 5 bases and J 9 bases, leaving 14 bases between the germline ends. CDR3 sequence reads: CASSTGGHGEQFF. The CDR3 DNA is TGTGCCAGCAGCACCGGGGGGCACGGTGAGCAGTTCTTC.

The V and J genes are TRBV25-1 and TRBJ2-2; D unresolved. Germline V CDR1 and CDR2: MGHDK, SYGVNS. The V and J ends lost 4 bases and 5 bases respectively, with 20 bases between them. The CDR3 length is 17 residues. DNA of the CDR3: TGTGCCAGCAGTGCCCCCCCTCACGTGGGTTGGACCGGGGAGCTGTTTTTT. Protein product: CASSAPPHVGWTGELFF.

This clone came up once. The chain combines TRBV11-2 with TRBJ2-5, with 7 nucleotides matching TRBD1. With V trimmed by 0 bases and J by 5 bases, 12 bases remained unmatched. This CDR3 spans 17 amino acids. CDR1 is SGHAT, CDR2 FQNNGV, per germline. As DNA, the CDR3 is TGTGCCAGCAGCTTAGATTGGGACAGTTCCGGGGAGGAGACCCAGTACTTC. This encodes CASSLDWDSSGEETQYF.

The chain carries TRBV28 and TRBJ1-5; a possible D gene is TRBD1 (6 bases). The CDR3 has 14 amino acids. Germline V gene data show CDR1 as MDHEN and CDR2 as SYDVKM. Trimming removed 4 bases from V and 5 bases from J, with 12 bases in between. CDR3 bases: TGTGCCAGCAGTTCCACAGGGTTCGATCAGCCCCAGCATTTT. It is translated as CASSSTGFDQPQHF.

The chain links TRBV27 to TRBJ1-1; possibly TRBD1 for D (5 bases). The CDR3 contains 13 residues. Deletions cut 8 bases from V and 5 bases from J, with 15 bases between. The germline V gene encodes CDR1 MNHEY and CDR2 SMNVEV (reference sequence). CDR3 in DNA: TGTGCCAGCTCACCCCCATGGGGGACTGAAGCTTTCTTT. Translated: CASSPPWGTEAFF.

This clone was recorded a few times. The V gene is TRBV19, the J gene TRBJ2-7, with 10 bases matching TRBD1. The germline CDR1 and CDR2 sequences are LNHDA and SQIVND (reference sequence). V trimming: 5 bases; J trimming: 4 bases; junction bases outside the gene matches: 8. This CDR3 is 15 amino acids long. The CDR3 protein is CASSPLGQGSYEQYF. DNA of the CDR3: TGTGCCAGTAGTCCTCTGGGACAGGGGAGTTACGAGCAGTACTTC.

The V call is TRBV4-1, the J call TRBJ2-1; 7 bases fit TRBD2. The V segment lost 1 base and the J segment 8 bases; nucleotides outside the gene matches: 2. The CDR3 has 13 residues. Germline loops: CDR1 MGHRA, CDR2 YSYEKL. In DNA form, the CDR3 reads TGCGCCAGCAGCCAAGGCGGGGGATATGAGCAGTTCTTC. This gives the protein CASSQGGGYEQFF.

The rearrangement links TRBV11-2 to TRBJ1-6; D unresolved. The CDR3 has 15 residues. V shed 5 bases and J shed 2 bases, with 10 bases lying between them. The germline CDR1 and CDR2 sequences are SGHAT and FQNNGV. The CDR3: CASSPHSAYNSPLHF. For the CDR3, the DNA is TGTGCCAGCAGCCCCCATTCTGCCTATAATTCACCCCTCCACTTT.

CDR3 loop: CASRRGNTIYF. CDR3 nucleotides: TGTGCCAGCAGAAGAGGAAACACCATATATTTT. The chain recombines TRBV27 with TRBJ1-3; D is ambiguous. The CDR3 extends over 11 amino acids. V was clipped by 6 bases and J by 4 bases, with 4 bases between them. Germline V lookup: CDR1 MNHEY, CDR2 SMNVEV (reference sequence).

The rearrangement uses TRBV7-3 and TRBJ2-3, with 8 bases that match TRBD1. Germline V gene sequence: CDR1 SGHTA, CDR2 FQGTGA. The CDR3 runs 15 residues. J lost 1 base, V lost 2 bases, and 2 bases had no gene match. CDR3 in DNA: TGTGCCAGCAGCTTATGGGGACAGGGCACAGATACGCAGTATTTT. Its translation is CASSLWGQGTDTQYF.

The rearrangement uses TRBV5-5 and TRBJ1-5; TRBD1 matches at 7 bases. CDR1 is SGHKS and CDR2 is YYEKEE in the germline V gene (reference sequence). J gave up 5 bases and V 4 bases, and 9 bases lay outside the gene matches. The CDR3 consists of 15 residues. The CDR3 protein is CASSQGQLNHQPQHF. For the CDR3, the DNA is TGTGCCAGCAGCCAGGGACAGCTTAACCATCAGCCCCAGCATTTT.

J is TRBJ1-5 and V is TRBV29-1, with 8 nucleotides matching TRBD1. This CDR3 has 13 residues. V was pared by 4 bases and J by 4 bases, with 3 bases of the junction left unmatched. Germline values: CDR1 SQVTM, CDR2 ANQGSEA. Here the CDR3 DNA reads TGCAGCGTTGTTCAGGGGGCGAATCAGCCCCAGCATTTT. Protein sequence: CSVVQGANQPQHF.